The 31 T cell receptor beta chains given below trace back to one sample, sequenced in a study of cytomegalovirus exposure and HLA in healthy donors. Primers: 60 Vbeta forward and 13 Jbeta reverse. TCRdb's table, derived via immunoSEQ multiplex PCR, lists solely in-frame clones and lacks some. The sample records over 200,000 clones, about 72% being singletons. The sequenced sample was PBMCs. These receptors originate from a male donor in good health and CMV-seronegative.

The rearrangement uses TRBV9 and TRBJ1-6; D not resolved. This CDR3 has 16 residues. From germline, CDR1 is SGDLS and CDR2 YYNGEE. V lost 0 bases to trimming and J lost 4 bases, with 11 bases between them. The CDR3 sequence: CASSVEERRYNSPLHF. CDR3 DNA sequence: TGTGCCAGCAGCGTAGAGGAGAGGCGTTATAATTCACCCCTCCACTTT.

Regarding this clone: Other DNA sequences in this specimen translate into the identical CDR3. The CDR3 nucleotides read TGCAGCGTTGGAGGGACAGCTAATGAAAAACTGTTTTTT. Translated, it gives CSVGGTANEKLFF. The chain recombines TRBV29-1 with TRBJ1-4; 7 bases agree with TRBD1. The CDR3 loop spans 13 amino acids. Germline V lookup: CDR1 SQVTM, CDR2 ANQGSEA. V trimming: 4 bases; J trimming: 3 bases; junction bases outside the gene matches: 2.

The chain recombines TRBV4-1 with TRBJ2-3; 7 positions match TRBD2. J lost 5 bases, V lost 5 bases, and 4 bases had no gene match. The germline V gene encodes CDR1 MGHRA and CDR2 YSYEKL. The CDR3 sequence is 13 residues long. CDR3 sequence: CASSAGRKDTQYF. CDR3 sequence (DNA): TGCGCCAGCAGCGCCGGGAGGAAAGATACGCAGTATTTT.

The chain combines TRBV11-2 with TRBJ2-5; 10 bases align to TRBD2. J gave up 5 bases and V 5 bases, and 8 bases lay outside the gene matches. The length of the CDR3 is 15 residues. CDR1 is SGHAT and CDR2 is FQNNGV in the germline V gene. The CDR3 nucleotides read TGTGCCAGCAGCCATCCGGGACTAGCGTGGGAGACCCAGTACTTC. Translation gives CASSHPGLAWETQYF.

The V call is TRBV7-9, the J call TRBJ1-5; 9 bases align to TRBD1. V shed 6 bases, J shed 4 bases, and the junction held 7 bases outside the gene matches. This CDR3 contains 15 residues. CDR1 is SEHNR, CDR2 FQNEAQ, per germline (reference sequence). CDR3 region: CASSPSGQGNQPQHF. For the CDR3, the DNA is TGTGCCAGCAGTCCGAGCGGACAGGGGAATCAGCCCCAGCATTTT.

This clone was found a few times. The genes are TRBV6-5 and TRBJ1-3; tentative D call: TRBD1 (5 bases). The CDR3 length is 14 residues. Germline values: CDR1 MNHEY, CDR2 SVGAGI. V was trimmed by 7 bases and J by 4 bases, leaving 14 bases between them. CDR3 protein: CASTIPGPGNTIYF. CDR3 in DNA: TGTGCCAGCACCATCCCAGGGCCCGGAAACACCATATATTTT.

This clone was seen a few times. The V gene is TRBV5-1, the J gene TRBJ2-7, with TRBD1 matching over 7 bases. Germline assignment: CDR1 SGHRS and CDR2 YFSETQ. The CDR3 is made up of 14 amino acids. The ends lost 4 bases at V and 6 bases at J; junction bases unmatched: 10. The chain's CDR3 is CASSTGALFGEQYF. The DNA of the CDR3 is TGCGCCAGCAGCACAGGGGCCCTTTTTGGCGAGCAGTACTTC.

The chain couples TRBV5-1 to TRBJ1-2; D gene unclear. V was clipped by 1 base and J by 4 bases, with 5 bases between them. The CDR3 length is 12 residues. In germline, CDR1 is SGHRS, CDR2 YFSETQ. This CDR3 reads CASSLPGYGYTF. CDR3 nucleotide sequence: TGCGCCAGCAGCTTGCCGGGCTATGGCTACACCTTC.

This chain connects TRBV2 to TRBJ2-2, with TRBD1 matching over 7 bases. Unmatched junction bases numbered 4, after V lost 1 base and J lost 11 bases. The germline V gene encodes CDR1 SNHLY and CDR2 FYNNEI. The CDR3 is 13 amino acids. The CDR3 protein is CASSEENRGELFF. In nucleotides, the CDR3 is TGTGCCAGCAGTGAAGAAAACAGGGGAGAGCTGTTTTTT.

V gene TRBV27 combines with J gene TRBJ2-5; TRBD2 is a possible D gene (6 bases). The J call is doubtful: the DNA matches TRBJ2-7 better. This CDR3 has 13 amino acids. CDR1 and CDR2 from the germline V gene are MNHEY and SMNVEV (reference sequence). DNA of the CDR3: TGTGCCAGCAGTTTATCGGAGGGCTACGAGCAGTACTTC. The encoded protein is CASSLSEGYEQYF.

The chain has TRBV11-2 and TRBJ2-1, with 11 bases that match TRBD2. V shed 3 bases and J 5 bases; nucleotides not matched to a gene: 9. This CDR3 spans 17 amino acids. Germline-derived CDR1 and CDR2 are SGHAT and FQNNGV. The CDR3 spells CASSFGLAGGPNNEQFF. The DNA of the CDR3 is TGTGCCAGCAGCTTCGGGCTAGCGGGAGGCCCTAACAATGAGCAGTTCTTC.

This chain links TRBV7-8 with TRBJ1-5, with D possibly TRBD1 on 5 matching bases. CDR1 and CDR2 (germline): SGHVS, FQNEAQ. The CDR3 length is 16 residues. V dropped 1 base and J dropped 0 bases, with 10 bases sitting between them. CDR3: CASSLDRLDSNQPQHF. The CDR3 DNA reads as TGTGCCAGCAGCTTAGACAGGTTGGATAGCAATCAGCCCCAGCATTTT.

The chain employs TRBV27 and TRBJ2-5; TRBD1 aligns across 8 bases. The J call may be in error: the DNA end matches TRBJ2-7 better. In germline, CDR1 is MNHEY, CDR2 SMNVEV (reference sequence). There are 13 residues in the CDR3. The CDR3 is CATRGTGSYEQYF. For the CDR3, the DNA is TGTGCCACCAGAGGGACAGGCTCCTACGAGCAGTACTTC.

The V gene is TRBV13, the J gene TRBJ1-1; D is ambiguous. The V end lost 0 bases, the J end lost 4 bases, and 12 bases lay between the germline ends. There are 15 residues in the CDR3. The germline gives CDR1 PRHDT, CDR2 FYEKMQ (reference sequence). In DNA, the CDR3 is TGTGCCAGCAGCTTAGGCGGGGTAGGAGGCACTGAAGCTTTCTTT. Protein: CASSLGGVGGTEAFF.

V and J are TRBV21-1 and TRBJ1-5; the table calls TRBD1, which could not be checked here. TRBV21-1 is reported as a pseudogene. The CDR3 has 15 residues. CDR3 protein: CASSGRQDSNQPQHF. DNA of the CDR3: TGTGCCAGCAGCGGCAGACAGGATAGCAATCAGCCCCAGCATTTT.

The chain links TRBV18 to TRBJ1-1; possible D gene TRBD1, 5 bases. Germline CDR1 and CDR2: KGHSH and LQKENI. V was cut by 6 bases and J by 4 bases, with 18 bases left in between. The CDR3 runs 15 residues. CDR3 amino acids: CASSRPSGGSTEAFF. The CDR3 region has the DNA TGTGCCAGCTCCCGACCCTCCGGGGGTTCCACTGAAGCTTTCTTT.

The chain joins TRBV5-1 to TRBJ2-7; 9 bases line up with TRBD1. Germline V gene lookup returns CDR1 SGHRS and CDR2 YFSETQ. The CDR3 length is 15 residues. Trimming cost V 0 bases and J 4 bases; bases outside gene matches: 5. CDR3 DNA sequence: TGCGCCAGCAGCTTGGTTGGGACAGGGTTATACGAGCAGTACTTC. This translates into CASSLVGTGLYEQYF.

V is TRBV4-2 and J is TRBJ2-7; the D gene is possibly TRBD1 (6 bases). V lost 0 bases and J lost 3, with 21 bases in between. This CDR3 comprises 18 residues. Germline assignment: CDR1 LGHNA and CDR2 YNFKEQ. The CDR3 DNA reads as TGTGCCAGCAGCCAAGAAAGTAGTCTAGCCGAGGGGGACTACGAGCAGTACTTC. Translated, it gives CASSQESSLAEGDYEQYF.

The rearrangement links TRBV10-3 to TRBJ2-5; D ambiguous. CDR1 and CDR2 (germline): ENHRY, SYGVKD. The length of the CDR3 is 15 residues. V dropped 4 bases and J dropped 2 bases, with 14 bases sitting between them. In nucleotides, the CDR3 is TGTGCCATCAGTGCCCATGGGCAGCAACAAGAGACCCAGTACTTC. Its translation is CAISAHGQQQETQYF.

The chain joins TRBV5-1 to TRBJ2-6, with 7 bases fitting TRBD1. J was trimmed by 4 bases and V by 4 bases; bases with no gene match: 8. In germline, CDR1 is SGHRS, CDR2 YFSETQ. CDR3 length: 16 amino acids. CDR3 amino acids: CASSGRTGTGANVLTF. CDR3 sequence (DNA): TGCGCCAGCAGCGGACGGACAGGAACCGGGGCCAACGTCCTGACTTTC.

This clone was picked up one time. The chain is built from TRBV18 and TRBJ1-2; 9 bases match TRBD1. Germline lookup yields CDR1 KGHSH and CDR2 LQKENI. This CDR3 is built from 16 residues. V gave up 4 bases and J gave up 8 bases; unmatched junction bases: 14. The CDR3 bases are TGTGCCAGCTCACGATTAGAGGGACAGGGATACAGCGGCTACACCTTC. This codes for CASSRLEGQGYSGYTF.

This sequence joins TRBV5-5 and TRBJ1-2; D unresolved. CDR3 length: 13 residues. Trimming cost V 4 bases and J 4 bases, with 11 bases left between them. Germline V gene sequence: CDR1 SGHKS, CDR2 YYEKEE (reference sequence). DNA for the CDR3: TGTGCCAGCAGCCCCGGTCGTTTCTATGGCTACACCTTC. Translating it yields CASSPGRFYGYTF.

The gene calls are TRBV7-9 and TRBJ2-7; 10 nucleotides match TRBD2. J gave up 4 bases and V 5 bases, and 14 bases lay outside the gene matches. Germline lookup yields CDR1 SEHNR and CDR2 FQNEAQ (reference sequence). This CDR3 spans 17 amino acids. The CDR3 reads CASSRGTSAVSRYEQYF. Here the CDR3 DNA reads TGTGCCAGCAGCCGAGGGACTAGCGCCGTCTCTAGGTACGAGCAGTACTTC.

To note about this clone: At one of its ends the junction is not consistent with the germline gene, which may arise from a read error. This chain connects TRBV6-1 to TRBJ1-1; perhaps TRBD1 as D (5 bases). The germline gives CDR1 MNHNS, CDR2 SASEGT. The CDR3 extends over 16 amino acids. For the CDR3, the DNA is TGTGCCAGAAGTGAAATCGGGTACAGGCTGAACACTGAAGCTTTCTTT. Protein: CARSEIGYRLNTEAFF.

This chain connects TRBV5-1 to TRBJ2-3; TRBD2 aligns across 7 bases. Looked up from germline, CDR1 is SGHRS and CDR2 is YFSETQ. This CDR3 region has 16 residues. Unmatched junction bases numbered 12, after V lost 3 bases and J lost 5 bases. CDR3 region: CASSSWTGLEGDTQYF. The CDR3 DNA is TGCGCCAGCAGCTCCTGGACTGGACTAGAGGGAGATACGCAGTATTTT.

V gene TRBV19 combines with J gene TRBJ2-5; tentatively, D is TRBD2 (5 bases). CDR3 length equals 13 residues. CDR1 LNHDA and CDR2 SQIVND come from the germline V gene (reference sequence). Trimming pared 8 bases from V and 1 base from J, leaving 11 bases between. CDR3 in amino acids: CASSIGVQETQYF. The CDR3 DNA is TGTGCCAGTTCCATCGGGGTCCAAGAGACCCAGTACTTC.

The chain combines TRBV6-5 with TRBJ1-2; D may be TRBD1 (6 bases). There are 15 residues in the CDR3. V dropped 4 bases and J dropped 1 base, with 13 bases sitting between them. In germline, CDR1 is MNHEY, CDR2 SVGAGI. CDR3 in DNA: TGTGCCAGCAGTTCCCGATCACAGGGTAACTATGGCTACACCTTC. It is translated as CASSSRSQGNYGYTF.

V gene TRBV6-6 combines with J gene TRBJ2-1; D may be TRBD1 (6 bases). The CDR3 covers 13 residues. With 2 bases removed from V and 9 bases from J, the gap between germline ends came to 11 bases. Per the germline V gene, CDR1 is MNHNY and CDR2 is SVGAGI (reference sequence). CDR3 sequence (DNA): TGTGCCAGCAGTTACGAAGTGGGGGCTGAGCAGTTCTTC. This sequence encodes CASSYEVGAEQFF.

In this sample, this clone turned up a few times. The chain joins TRBV6-4 to TRBJ2-2, with D possibly being TRBD2 (6 bases). V lost 6 bases, J lost 1 base, and 15 bases lay in between. The germline CDR1 and CDR2 sequences are MRHNA and SNTAGT. The CDR3 is made up of 16 amino acids. CDR3 sequence: CASSRAGTLNTGELFF. In DNA, the CDR3 is TGTGCCAGCAGCCGAGCTGGGACTTTGAACACCGGGGAGCTGTTTTTT.

The CDR3 DNA is TGCGCCAGCAGCTTGGAACCGCGGGGGTACACCGGGGAGCTGTTTTTT. It is translated as CASSLEPRGYTGELFF. This rearrangement joins TRBV5-1 to TRBJ2-2; TRBD2 matches at 7 bases. The CDR3 runs to 16 residues. Germline V gene data show CDR1 as SGHRS and CDR2 as YFSETQ. V lost 0 bases to trimming and J lost 3 bases; unmatched junction nucleotides: 5. The full variable domain, completed using reference TRBV5-1 and TRBJ2-2, is KAGVTQTPRYLIKTRGQQVTLSCSPISGHRSVSWYQQTPGQGLQFLFEYFSETQRNKGNFPGRFSGRQFSNSRSEMNVSTLELGDSALYLCASSLEPRGYTGELFFGEGSRLTVL.

J is TRBJ1-6 and V is TRBV4-2; weak D call: TRBD1 (6 bases). The V gene lost 5 bases and the J gene lost 4 bases, with 12 bases spanning the gap. Looked up from germline, CDR1 is LGHNA and CDR2 is YNFKEQ. The CDR3 is 15 residues long. The CDR3 DNA follows: TGTGCCAGCAGCGATGGTCAGGGGTATAATTCACCCCTCCACTTT. It specifies CASSDGQGYNSPLHF.